Given below is one TCR beta chain in context. Its antigen remains unidentified. Other nucleotide sequences from this sample produce the same CDR3. The entry originates in a study of shared clonotypes between healthy human individuals. In the study overall: Three CD4 naive, three CD4 memory, two CD8 naive and one CD8 memory plate were used per donor.

The study, taken as a whole, reports: Researchers sampled only blood; tissue repertoires likely differ.

Per sorted-subset replicate PCR, input was approximately 0.2 ug DNA, representing some 30,000 T cell genomes. Libraries were prepared by immunoSEQ multiplex PCR; TCRdb keeps only in-frame clonotypes and omits some of them. In the table there are under 2.5 million clones, approximately 90% of which are singletons. Per germline, CDR1 SNHLY and CDR2 FYNNEI. J gave up 4 bases and V 2 bases, and 4 bases lay outside the gene matches. CDR3 length: 14 amino acids. Sequencing used naive CD4+ T cells from PBMCs. The sample's subset: CD45RA+ positively selected. V and J are TRBV2 and TRBJ2-7; 8 bases fit TRBD1. The source is a man aged 18 to 35 in good health. Some clones in this sample may be carry-over from other donors' samples. CDR3 sequence reads: CASSEQGAGYEQYF. As DNA, the CDR3 is TGTGCCAGCAGTGAACAGGGGGCGGGATACGAGCAGTACTTC.